In its sample, the clone carrying this T cell receptor beta chain was seen many times. Its antigen is currently unknown. The sample belongs to a study of human T cells and chemical hapten exposure. Study in general: Throughout the approximately 24-week study, diphenylcyclopropenone was applied weekly to the patients' scalps. Study findings and constraints: The number of TCRs above 1 in 1000 frequency did not change after DPC sensitization. Large CDR3 similarity clusters arose significantly more often from expanded TCRs than from controls.

Germline assignment: CDR1 GTSNPN and CDR2 SVGIG (reference sequence). The CDR3 spans 13 residues. The V gene lost 3 bases and the J gene lost 7 bases, with 10 bases spanning the gap. TCRdb reprocessed the RACE reads with MiXCR, giving one entry per CDR3 protein. The sample records some 62,000 distinct CDR3 sequences, approximately 10% being singletons. Time point defined: patch test 3, about 24 weeks after DPC sensitization. Treatment noted: therapeutic diphenylcyclopropenone sensitization with weekly scalp DPC. This receptor was identified in a woman younger than 45 with alopecia areata. Some clones in this sample may be carry-over from other donors' samples. This chain uses TRBV30 with TRBJ1-6; D is uncertain. Specimen: whole blood, collected in connection with sensitization to the hapten diphenylcyclopropenone (DPC). CDR3 sequence: CAWSQNANSPLHF. CDR3 in DNA: TGTGCCTGGAGCCAAAATGCGAATTCACCCCTCCACTTT.